One and the same sample provided the 32 T cell receptor beta chains below, sequenced in a study of immune evolution from preneoplasia to lung adenocarcinoma. TCRdb's copy holds only in-frame clones and misses some; the assay was immunoSEQ multiplex PCR. The table has 9,000 to 10,000 clones, over 60% seen once. The sequenced material came from FFPE minimally invasive lung adenocarcinoma tissue. The receptor set was obtained from a person between 65 and 79 years old with lung adenocarcinoma. Some clones in this sample may be carry-over from other donors' samples.

V usage is TRBV4-2 and J usage is TRBJ2-5; maybe TRBD2 (6 bases). The germline V gene encodes CDR1 LGHNA and CDR2 YNFKEQ. V was clipped by 7 bases and J by 4 bases, with 22 bases between them. The length of the CDR3 is 16 residues. DNA of the CDR3: TGTGCCAGCAACGAAAGGGGCGGGGCCCCGGGAGAGACCCAGTACTTC. Translating gives CASNERGGAPGETQYF.

This chain uses TRBV7-8 with TRBJ1-5; D not certain. V lost 1 base to trimming and J lost 5 bases, with 12 bases between them. Looked up from germline, CDR1 is SGHVS and CDR2 is FQNEAQ. The CDR3 contains 15 residues. In nucleotides, the CDR3 is TGTGCCAGCAGCTTAGGTCGGAGGGCGGATCAGCCCCAGCATTTT. Protein: CASSLGRRADQPQHF.

This chain uses TRBV4-3 with TRBJ2-2, with TRBD2 identical over 8 bases. From germline, CDR1 is LGHNA and CDR2 YSLEER. Losses at the gene ends were 0 bases for V and 4 bases for J; bases not matched to a gene: 10. The CDR3 contains 18 residues. CDR3 loop: CASSQEVSGAFTTGELFF. In DNA form, the CDR3 reads TGCGCCAGCAGCCAAGAGGTTAGCGGGGCATTCACCACCGGGGAGCTGTTTTTT.

CDR3 in DNA: TGTGCCAGCAGTCCAGCCTCGGGGGCGGGGGGTGAAAAACTGTTTTTT. This sequence encodes CASSPASGAGGEKLFF. This rearrangement joins TRBV28 to TRBJ1-4; maybe TRBD1 (6 bases). The CDR3 contains 16 residues. Germline CDR1 reads MDHEN; CDR2 reads SYDVKM. The V end was cut by 5 bases, the J end by 7 bases, with 20 bases between.

The rearrangement joins TRBV25-1 to TRBJ1-3; D is ambiguous. The CDR3 extends over 17 amino acids. Germline V gene data show CDR1 as MGHDK and CDR2 as SYGVNS. The V gene lost 1 base and the J gene lost 0 bases, with 13 bases spanning the gap. This CDR3 is CASSEWSDFRSGNTIYF. CDR3 nucleotides: TGTGCCAGCAGTGAATGGTCAGACTTCCGCTCTGGAAACACCATATATTTT.

The V gene is TRBV5-5, the J gene TRBJ1-1, with unresolved D. The CDR3 totals 12 residues. Germline assignment: CDR1 SGHKS and CDR2 YYEKEE (reference sequence). The ends were cut back, 2 bases at V and 0 bases at J, with 2 bases in the middle. CDR3 nucleotides: TGTGCCAGCAGCTTTCTGAACACTGAAGCTTTCTTT. Its protein product is CASSFLNTEAFF.

This rearrangement joins TRBV27 to TRBJ2-2; 7 nucleotides agree with TRBD1. V gave up 4 bases and J gave up 4 bases; unmatched junction bases: 6. CDR1 and CDR2 from the germline V gene are MNHEY and SMNVEV (reference sequence). This CDR3 spans 15 amino acids. The CDR3 coding sequence is TGTGCCAGCAGTTCCCGGGACAGCCCCACCGGGGAGCTGTTTTTT. Protein: CASSSRDSPTGELFF.

In regard to this clone: A junction end diverges from the germline sequence, so it may reflect a read error. The genes are TRBV11-2 and TRBJ2-5; the D is unclear. This CDR3 has 12 residues. The germline V gene has CDR1 SGHAT and CDR2 FQNNGV. The CDR3 nucleotides read TGTGCCAGCAGCACCCACCAGGAGACCCAGTACTTC. This encodes CASSTHQETQYF. The full variable domain, its missing parts supplied by reference TRBV11-2 and TRBJ2-5, is EAGVAQSPRYKIIEKRQSVAFWCNPISGHATLYWYQQILGQGPKLLIQFQNNGVVDDSQLPKDRFSAERLKGVDSTLKIQPAKLEDSAVYLCASSTHQETQYFGPGTRLLVL.

The V gene is TRBV5-4, the J gene TRBJ2-3; 15 bases agree with TRBD2. V was clipped by 0 bases and J by 5 bases; unmatched bases: 7. CDR1 SGHNT and CDR2 YYREEE come from the germline V gene (reference sequence). CDR3 length: 18 amino acids. CDR3: CASSLGAPGLAGGDTQYF. CDR3 nucleotide sequence: TGTGCCAGCAGCTTGGGAGCCCCGGGACTAGCGGGAGGAGATACGCAGTATTTT. Looking up the rest from reference TRBV5-4 and TRBJ2-3 gives the full variable domain: ETGVTQSPTHLIKTRGQQVTLRCSSQSGHNTVSWYQQALGQGPQFIFQYYREEENGRGNFPPRFSGLQFPNYSSELNVNALELDDSALYLCASSLGAPGLAGGDTQYFGPGTRLTVL.

The chain has TRBV18 and TRBJ2-2; tentatively, D is TRBD1 (6 bases). The CDR3 runs 16 residues. V dropped 5 bases and J dropped 5 bases, with 18 bases sitting between them. Germline V CDR1 and CDR2: KGHSH, LQKENI. The CDR3 sequence: CASSVTYRVRTGELFF. The CDR3 DNA reads TGTGCCAGCTCAGTAACTTACAGGGTCCGGACCGGGGAGCTGTTTTTT.

The rearrangement uses TRBV15 and TRBJ2-5; perhaps D is TRBD1 or TRBD2 (6 bases each). Germline V CDR1 and CDR2: LNHNV, YYDKDF (reference sequence). The CDR3 spans 17 residues. Trimming took 0 bases from V and 4 from J, leaving 18 bases between them. DNA for the CDR3: TGTGCCACCAGCAGAGATTACGGGATGGGGGGCGGAGAGACCCAGTACTTC. This sequence encodes CATSRDYGMGGGETQYF.

CDR3 residues: CASSPPTGTAYNEQFF. CDR3 coding DNA: TGTGCCAGCAGTCCACCCACCGGGACTGCCTACAATGAGCAGTTCTTC. This chain uses TRBV6-6 with TRBJ2-1; D might be TRBD2 (6 bases). CDR1 and CDR2 from the germline V gene are MNHNY and SVGAGI (reference sequence). The V and J ends lost 5 bases and 2 bases respectively, with 16 bases between them. The CDR3 runs 16 residues.

The chain employs TRBV9 and TRBJ2-7; D is uncertain. Trimming pared 6 bases from V and 4 bases from J, leaving 20 bases between. This CDR3 contains 15 residues. Germline CDR1 is SGDLS and CDR2 is YYNGEE. The CDR3 DNA reads as TGTGCCAGCAATCTCTCGGGCCATCTTAGTTACGAGCAGTACTTC. Translating gives CASNLSGHLSYEQYF.

V and J are TRBV9 and TRBJ2-7; TRBD2 might be the D (7 bases). The V end lost 0 bases, the J end lost 2 bases, and 12 bases lay between the germline ends. The CDR3 length is 15 residues. CDR1 and CDR2 (germline): SGDLS, YYNGEE. In nucleotides, the CDR3 is TGTGCCAGCAGCGTAGAAGCGGGACAAACCTACGAGCAGTACTTC. It translates to CASSVEAGQTYEQYF.

This clone turned up a few times. V and J are TRBV10-3 and TRBJ2-5, with D unclear. V dropped 3 bases and J dropped 4 bases, with 9 bases sitting between them. CDR1 is ENHRY and CDR2 is SYGVKD in the germline V gene. The CDR3 spans 13 residues. The CDR3 coding sequence is TGTGCCATCAGTGACACAGATTCAGAGACCCAGTACTTC. Its translation: CAISDTDSETQYF.

This clone was counted between two and nine times. This chain connects TRBV11-2 to TRBJ2-2; 7 bases are a match to TRBD1. The CDR3 spans 14 residues. Trimming removed 4 bases from V and 1 base from J; junction bases left unmatched: 0. The germline V gene has CDR1 SGHAT and CDR2 FQNNGV. The CDR3 loop reads CASSWTGNTGELFF. In nucleotides, the CDR3 is TGTGCCAGCAGCTGGACAGGGAACACCGGGGAGCTGTTTTTT.

In its sample, this clone was seen a few times. The V and J genes are TRBV19 and TRBJ2-1; no definite D call. Germline CDR1 LNHDA, CDR2 SQIVND (reference sequence). This CDR3 has 13 residues. V lost 5 bases and J 2 bases, leaving 7 bases between the germline ends. CDR3 DNA sequence: TGTGCCAGTAGTGTCGCGACCTACAATGAGCAGTTCTTC. The encoded protein is CASSVATYNEQFF.

The chain carries TRBV5-5 and TRBJ2-7, with 11 bases identical to TRBD1. The germline CDR1 and CDR2 sequences are SGHKS and YYEKEE (reference sequence). V shed 4 bases and J 6 bases; nucleotides not matched to a gene: 12. The length of the CDR3 is 16 residues. In DNA form, the CDR3 reads TGTGCCAGCAGCCGCGAATTAGGGACAGGGGGTACCGAGCAGTACTTC. Amino acid sequence: CASSRELGTGGTEQYF.

The V call is TRBV2, the J call TRBJ1-1; a weak D match, TRBD1 (5 bases). The CDR3 consists of 13 residues. V lost 5 bases to trimming and J lost 8 bases, with 15 bases between them. CDR1 and CDR2 from the germline V gene are SNHLY and FYNNEI. The CDR3 DNA is TGTGCCAGCAGTACTCTAAGGAGGGACGAAGCTTTCTTT. It yields the protein CASSTLRRDEAFF.

The gene calls are TRBV5-6 and TRBJ2-5; D possibly corresponds to TRBD1 (6 bases). V lost 4 bases and J lost 2, with 15 bases in between. Germline CDR1 SGHDT, CDR2 YYEEEE. The CDR3 is 15 residues long. DNA of the CDR3: TGTGCCAGCAGCCCGCCGGGACATTGGCAAGAGACCCAGTACTTC. Translated: CASSPPGHWQETQYF.

This clone occurred a few times. The chain has TRBV30 and TRBJ2-3; 9 nucleotides agree with TRBD2. Germline V CDR1 and CDR2: GTSNPN, SVGIG (reference sequence). This CDR3 contains 14 residues. After removal of 0 bases from V and 6 bases from J, the junction contained 4 bases not matched to a gene. CDR3: CAWSVSGGWDTQYF. Written as DNA, the CDR3 is TGTGCCTGGAGTGTTAGCGGGGGCTGGGATACGCAGTATTTT. Full variable domain (rest looked up from reference TRBV30 and TRBJ2-3): SQTIHQWPATLVQPVGSPLSLECTVEGTSNPNLYWYRQAAGRGLQLLFYSVGIGQISSEVPQNLSASRPQDRQFILSSKKLLLSDSGFYLCAWSVSGGWDTQYFGPGTRLTVL.

The chain couples TRBV11-2 to TRBJ1-1; D not certain. V lost 6 bases, J lost 0 bases, and 14 bases lay in between. This CDR3 has 15 residues. Germline loops: CDR1 SGHAT, CDR2 FQNNGV. The chain's CDR3 is CASSQPPKMNTEAFF. In DNA form, the CDR3 reads TGTGCCAGCAGTCAGCCGCCGAAGATGAACACTGAAGCTTTCTTT.

This chain links TRBV6-5 with TRBJ2-7; a weak D match, TRBD2 (6 bases). CDR3 size: 11 residues. The germline gives CDR1 MNHEY, CDR2 SVGAGI. Trimming pared 7 bases from V and 6 bases from J, leaving 10 bases between. The CDR3 DNA reads as TGTGCCAGCACCAACGGGGGCGAGCAGTACTTC. It specifies CASTNGGEQYF.

The rearrangement joins TRBV30 to TRBJ1-2, with D maybe TRBD1 (6 bases). V lost 1 base to trimming and J lost 5 bases, with 23 bases between them. This CDR3 comprises 17 residues. The germline CDR1 and CDR2 sequences are GTSNPN and SVGIG (reference sequence). The CDR3 DNA is TGTGCCTGGAGTGCAGTCCGGTGGGGGGCGGATCGGTATGGCTACACCTTC. It yields the protein CAWSAVRWGADRYGYTF.

This clone has just a few counts. This rearrangement joins TRBV4-1 to TRBJ1-6; D gene unclear. Trimming pared 6 bases from V and 6 bases from J, leaving 9 bases between. The V gene's germline CDR1 is MGHRA and CDR2 YSYEKL. This CDR3 comprises 13 residues. The CDR3 sequence: CASRREPNSPLHF. For the CDR3, the DNA is TGCGCCAGCAGGCGGGAGCCTAATTCACCCCTCCACTTT.

This clone was seen just once. V usage is TRBV7-2 and J usage is TRBJ1-6; D is uncertain. V dropped 1 base and J dropped 10 bases, with 14 bases sitting between them. CDR1 is SGHTA and CDR2 is FQGNSA in the germline V gene. The CDR3 is 15 residues long. Here the CDR3 DNA reads TGTGCCAGCAGCTTAGAGGGAGGACTAAACTCACCCCTCCACTTT. Amino acid sequence: CASSLEGGLNSPLHF. The entire variable domain, with the rest obtained from reference TRBV7-2 and TRBJ1-6, is as follows: GAGVSQSPSNKVTEKGKDVELRCDPISGHTALYWYRQSLGQGLEFLIYFQGNSAPDKSGLPSDRFSAERTGGSVSTLTIQRTQQEDSAVYLCASSLEGGLNSPLHFGNGTRLTVT.

This clone appeared once. The rearrangement joins TRBV30 to TRBJ1-4; possible D gene TRBD1, 6 bases. Trimming pared 1 base from V and 0 bases from J, leaving 12 bases between. Germline CDR1 reads GTSNPN; CDR2 reads SVGIG (reference sequence). The CDR3 consists of 16 residues. This CDR3 is CAWSGPRTATNEKLFF. Here the CDR3 DNA reads TGTGCCTGGAGTGGCCCCCGGACAGCAACTAATGAAAAACTGTTTTTT.

This chain joins TRBV30 and TRBJ1-6; D is ambiguous. The CDR3 runs 12 residues. The V gene's germline CDR1 is GTSNPN and CDR2 SVGIG (reference sequence). Trimming took 3 bases from V and 8 from J, leaving 8 bases between them. The CDR3 sequence: CAWRGLDSPLHF. The CDR3 region has the DNA TGTGCCTGGAGGGGGTTAGATTCACCCCTCCACTTT.

The chain couples TRBV4-1 to TRBJ2-3; 10 nucleotides agree with TRBD2. The germline V gene has CDR1 MGHRA and CDR2 YSYEKL. With V trimmed by 3 bases and J by 0 bases, 3 bases remained unmatched. This CDR3 is built from 16 residues. The CDR3 loop reads CASSHVTSGSTDTQYF. The CDR3 DNA sequence: TGCGCCAGCAGCCACGTGACTAGCGGGAGCACAGATACGCAGTATTTT.

V and J are TRBV15 and TRBJ1-4; D unresolved. The CDR3 loop spans 16 amino acids. Germline V gene sequence: CDR1 LNHNV, CDR2 YYDKDF (reference sequence). Trimming left V 2 bases short and J 4 bases short, with 14 bases between. The CDR3: CATSRKPGSGNEKLFF. The CDR3 bases are TGTGCCACCAGCAGAAAACCTGGGAGTGGTAATGAAAAACTGTTTTTT.

V is TRBV19 and J is TRBJ1-1, with 9 bases fitting TRBD1. Germline V gives CDR1 LNHDA, CDR2 SQIVND (reference sequence). This CDR3 has 13 residues. The junction had 5 bases not matched to a gene; V was cut back by 4 bases and J by 8 bases. CDR3 nucleotides: TGTGCCAGTAGTACGACGGGACAGGGAGAAGCTTTCTTT. Amino acid sequence: CASSTTGQGEAFF. The full variable domain, in which reference TRBV19 and TRBJ1-1 provide the parts outside the CDR3, is DGGITQSPKYLFRKEGQNVTLSCEQNLNHDAMYWYRQDPGQGLRLIYYSQIVNDFQKGDIAEGYSVSREKKESFPLTVTSAQKNPTAFYLCASSTTGQGEAFFGQGTRLTVV.

The chain recombines TRBV2 with TRBJ1-2; 7 bases map to TRBD1. The V segment lost 5 bases and the J segment 0 bases; nucleotides outside the gene matches: 3. Per germline, CDR1 SNHLY and CDR2 FYNNEI. This CDR3 is 14 amino acids long. CDR3 nucleotides: TGTGCCAGCAGTCGACAGGGAGCTAACTATGGCTACACCTTC. Residues: CASSRQGANYGYTF.